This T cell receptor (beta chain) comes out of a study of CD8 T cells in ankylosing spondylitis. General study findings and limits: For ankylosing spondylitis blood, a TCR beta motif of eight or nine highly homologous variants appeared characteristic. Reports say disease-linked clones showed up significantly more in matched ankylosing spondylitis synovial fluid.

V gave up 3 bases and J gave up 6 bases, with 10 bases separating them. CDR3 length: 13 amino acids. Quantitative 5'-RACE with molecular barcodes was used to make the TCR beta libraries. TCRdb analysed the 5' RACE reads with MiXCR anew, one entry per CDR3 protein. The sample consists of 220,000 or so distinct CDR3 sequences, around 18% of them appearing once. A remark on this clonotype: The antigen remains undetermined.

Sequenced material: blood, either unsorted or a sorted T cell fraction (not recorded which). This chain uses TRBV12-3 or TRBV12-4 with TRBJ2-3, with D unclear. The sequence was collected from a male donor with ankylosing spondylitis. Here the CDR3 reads CASSLYLPDTQYF. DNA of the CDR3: TGTGCCAGCAGTTTGTATCTGCCCGATACGCAGTATTTT.